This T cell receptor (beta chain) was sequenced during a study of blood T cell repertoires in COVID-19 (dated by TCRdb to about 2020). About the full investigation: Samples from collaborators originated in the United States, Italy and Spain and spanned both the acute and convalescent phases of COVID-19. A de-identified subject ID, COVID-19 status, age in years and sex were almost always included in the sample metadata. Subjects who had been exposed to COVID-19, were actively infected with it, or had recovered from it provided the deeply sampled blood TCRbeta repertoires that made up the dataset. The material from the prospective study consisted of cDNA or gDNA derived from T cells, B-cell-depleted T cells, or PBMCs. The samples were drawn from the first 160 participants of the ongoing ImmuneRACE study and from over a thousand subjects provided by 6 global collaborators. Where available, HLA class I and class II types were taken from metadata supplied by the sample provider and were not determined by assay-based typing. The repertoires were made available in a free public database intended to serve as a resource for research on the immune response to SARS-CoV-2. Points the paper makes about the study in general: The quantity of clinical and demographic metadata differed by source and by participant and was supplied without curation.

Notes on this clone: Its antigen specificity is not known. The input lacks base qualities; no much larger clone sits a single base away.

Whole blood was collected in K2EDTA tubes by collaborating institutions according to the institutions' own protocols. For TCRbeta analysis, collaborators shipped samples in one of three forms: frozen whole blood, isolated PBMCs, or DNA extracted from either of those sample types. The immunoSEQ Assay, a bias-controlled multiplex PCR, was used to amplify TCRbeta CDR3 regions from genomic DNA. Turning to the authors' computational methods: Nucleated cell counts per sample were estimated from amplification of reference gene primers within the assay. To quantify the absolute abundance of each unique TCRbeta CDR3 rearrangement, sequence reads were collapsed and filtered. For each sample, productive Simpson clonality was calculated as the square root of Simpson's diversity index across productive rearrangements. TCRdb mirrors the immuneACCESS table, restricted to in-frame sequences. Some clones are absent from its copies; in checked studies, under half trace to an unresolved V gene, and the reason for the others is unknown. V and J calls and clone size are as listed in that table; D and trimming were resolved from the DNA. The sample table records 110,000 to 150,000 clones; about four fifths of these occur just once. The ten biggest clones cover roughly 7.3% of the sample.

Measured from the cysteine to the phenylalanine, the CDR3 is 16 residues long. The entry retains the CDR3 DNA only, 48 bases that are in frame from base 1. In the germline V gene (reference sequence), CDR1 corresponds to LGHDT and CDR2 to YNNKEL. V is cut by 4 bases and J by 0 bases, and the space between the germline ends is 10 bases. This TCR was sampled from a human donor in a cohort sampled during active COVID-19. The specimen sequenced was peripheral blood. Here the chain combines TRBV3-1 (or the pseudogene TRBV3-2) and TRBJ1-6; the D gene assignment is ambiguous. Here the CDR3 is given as CASSPYHSSYNSPLHF. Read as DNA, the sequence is TGTGCCAGCAGCCCCTACCATAGCTCCTATAATTCACCCCTCCACTTT.